These 20 T cell receptor beta chains originate from one sample sequenced in a study of T cell responses to AZD1222 COVID-19 vaccine. Method: immunoSEQ multiplex PCR; TCRdb's copy keeps in-frame clones and lacks some. The sample has tens of thousands of clones; 85% to 90% are singletons. The specimen comprised peripheral blood, sampled on day 0 of AZD1222 vaccination. The receptors originated from an adult in good health.

Written as DNA, the CDR3 is TGTGCCAGCAGCAAAACAGGGACCGTCACTAATTCACCCCTCCACTTT. It yields the protein CASSKTGTVTNSPLHF. The V gene is TRBV21-1, the J gene TRBJ1-6; TRBD1 was called by the table and not checked on the DNA. TRBV21-1 is a pseudogene locus. There are 16 residues in the CDR3.

This sequence joins TRBV6-5 and TRBJ1-2, with 7 bases fitting TRBD1. The V gene's germline CDR1 is MNHEY and CDR2 SVGAGI. J lost 5 bases, V lost 0 bases, and 6 bases had no gene match. The CDR3 is made up of 15 amino acids. The CDR3 loop is CASSYSAGQKYGYTF. CDR3 bases: TGTGCCAGCAGTTACTCGGCGGGACAGAAGTATGGCTACACCTTC.

The chain's CDR3 is CASSEAPGAPYNEQFF. The CDR3 nucleotides read TGTGCCAGCAGTGAAGCGCCCGGGGCGCCCTACAATGAGCAGTTCTTC. V is TRBV6-1 and J is TRBJ2-1; tentatively, D is TRBD1 or TRBD2 (5 bases each). The CDR3 loop spans 16 amino acids. Trimming shortened V by 0 bases and J by 2 bases, and 11 bases separated the two germline ends. Per germline, CDR1 MNHNS and CDR2 SASEGT.

This sequence joins TRBV5-1 and TRBJ2-7, with D uncertain. V was shortened by 0 bases and J by 4 bases, with 14 bases between the two germline ends. The CDR3 has 15 residues. Germline values: CDR1 SGHRS, CDR2 YFSETQ. The CDR3, as DNA: TGCGCCAGCAGCTTGGTAGGGCCTAACCCATACGAGCAGTACTTC. As protein: CASSLVGPNPYEQYF.

V is TRBV3-1 (or the pseudogene TRBV3-2) and J is TRBJ2-7, with 7 positions matching TRBD2. The ends lost 2 bases at V and 2 bases at J; junction bases unmatched: 9. CDR3 length: 16 residues. CDR1 and CDR2 (germline): LGHDT, YNNKEL (reference sequence). CDR3 bases: TGTGCCAGCAGCCAATTCGGGGGAGGGATAACCTACGAGCAGTACTTC. Protein product: CASSQFGGGITYEQYF.

The gene calls are TRBV3-1 (or the pseudogene TRBV3-2) and TRBJ1-4; D unclear. The CDR3 covers 16 residues. Trimming took 2 bases from V and 1 from J, leaving 11 bases between them. Germline CDR1 reads LGHDT; CDR2 reads YNNKEL (reference sequence). CDR3 nucleotides: TGTGCCAGCAGCCAAAGGGATCGGGGAACTAATGAAAAACTGTTTTTT. It codes for CASSQRDRGTNEKLFF.

This rearrangement joins TRBV4-1 to TRBJ1-2; 9 bases map to TRBD1. With V trimmed by 5 bases and J by 8 bases, 9 bases remained unmatched. The CDR3 sequence is 14 residues long. Germline loops: CDR1 MGHRA, CDR2 YSYEKL. CDR3 DNA sequence: TGCGCCAGCAGCTCGGACAGGGGATTGGGAGGCTACACCTTC. Protein sequence: CASSSDRGLGGYTF.

The CDR3 is CASSRQNTEAFF. The CDR3 nucleotides read TGTGCCAGCAGCCGACAGAACACTGAAGCTTTCTTT. The rearrangement uses TRBV2 and TRBJ1-1, with D uncertain. There are 12 residues in the CDR3. In germline, CDR1 is SNHLY, CDR2 FYNNEI. Between the trimmed V and J ends, which lost 6 bases and 1 base, there was a span of 6 bases.

V and J are TRBV6-5 and TRBJ1-1; 8 bases map to TRBD1. CDR3 length: 14 amino acids. The germline V gene encodes CDR1 MNHEY and CDR2 SVGAGI. V trimming: 6 bases; J trimming: 3 bases; junction bases outside the gene matches: 6. The CDR3 sequence is CASSTTGGYTEAFF. The DNA of the CDR3 is TGTGCCAGCAGCACTACAGGGGGGTACACTGAAGCTTTCTTT.

This clone was observed a few times. The chain combines TRBV7-3 with TRBJ2-1, with D uncertain. Germline assignment: CDR1 SGHTA and CDR2 FQGTGA. This CDR3 is built from 16 residues. Trimming left V 5 bases short and J 2 bases short, with 16 bases between. The CDR3 sequence is CASSPRQGLPYNEQFF. The DNA for the CDR3 is TGTGCCAGCAGCCCCCGCCAAGGTCTTCCCTACAATGAGCAGTTCTTC.

The V call is TRBV7-2, the J call TRBJ1-5; a weak D match, TRBD1 (5 bases). This CDR3 contains 13 residues. Looked up from germline, CDR1 is SGHTA and CDR2 is FQGNSA. The germline V and J ends were trimmed by 8 bases and 4 bases, with 12 bases remaining between them. CDR3 residues: CASSEGRNQPQHF. The CDR3 DNA follows: TGTGCCAGCTCTGAGGGGCGGAATCAGCCCCAGCATTTT.

The chain joins TRBV10-2 to TRBJ1-5; D unresolved. The V gene lost 2 bases and the J gene lost 7 bases, with 9 bases spanning the gap. Germline CDR1 reads WSHSY; CDR2 reads SAAADI. The CDR3 has 13 residues. This CDR3 is CASSEGVKQPQHF. The CDR3 DNA is TGCGCCAGCAGTGAGGGGGTCAAACAGCCCCAGCATTTT.

The rearrangement uses TRBV6-1 and TRBJ1-6, with D unresolved. CDR3 length: 16 residues. Trimming pared 3 bases from V and 4 bases from J, leaving 13 bases between. Germline loops: CDR1 MNHNS, CDR2 SASEGT. The CDR3 here is CASSDSQSRYNSPLHF. For the CDR3, the DNA is TGTGCCAGCAGTGATAGCCAGTCGCGATATAATTCACCCCTCCACTTT.

The J gene is TRBJ2-3, the V gene TRBV7-9; D perhaps matches TRBD1 (5 bases). This CDR3 is built from 14 residues. Trimming shortened V by 6 bases and J by 2 bases, and 12 bases separated the two germline ends. Germline-derived CDR1 and CDR2 are SEHNR and FQNEAQ (reference sequence). The CDR3 DNA sequence: TGTGCCAGCAGTTTGGACATTTTCACAGATACGCAGTATTTT. Translated: CASSLDIFTDTQYF.

The chain is built from TRBV30 and TRBJ1-5; 11 nucleotides agree with TRBD1. V gave up 5 bases and J gave up 2 bases; unmatched junction bases: 14. The CDR3 covers 18 residues. Germline V gene lookup returns CDR1 GTSNPN and CDR2 SVGIG (reference sequence). CDR3 in DNA: TGTGCCTGGCAAGCGCGCGGACAGGGGGCTTTGGGCAATCAGCCCCAGCATTTT. It is translated as CAWQARGQGALGNQPQHF.

This chain joins TRBV30 and TRBJ1-2; a weak D match, TRBD1 (6 bases). Trimming took 2 bases from V and 4 from J, leaving 11 bases between them. CDR3 length equals 13 residues. Germline lookup yields CDR1 GTSNPN and CDR2 SVGIG (reference sequence). Here the CDR3 reads CAWSLQGGYGYTF. For the CDR3, the DNA is TGTGCCTGGAGTTTACAGGGTGGCTATGGCTACACCTTC.

The J gene is TRBJ1-5, the V gene TRBV4-1; tentatively, D is TRBD1 (5 bases). Trimming cost V 0 bases and J 6 bases, with 6 bases left between them. The CDR3 has 13 residues. Looked up from germline, CDR1 is MGHRA and CDR2 is YSYEKL. As DNA, the CDR3 is TGCGCCAGCAGCCAAGAAGGGGTTCAGCCCCAGCATTTT. Translation: CASSQEGVQPQHF.

The chain employs TRBV5-6 and TRBJ1-1; 8 nucleotides line up with TRBD1. After removal of 4 bases from V and 0 bases from J, the junction contained 5 bases not matched to a gene. The length of the CDR3 is 15 residues. The V gene's germline CDR1 is SGHDT and CDR2 YYEEEE. Here the CDR3 DNA reads TGTGCCAGCAGCAACTTGGGACAGGTGAACACTGAAGCTTTCTTT. Amino acids: CASSNLGQVNTEAFF.

The genes are TRBV7-9 and TRBJ1-5; D call uncertain. The CDR3 has 14 amino acids. V was shortened by 3 bases and J by 0 bases, with 6 bases between the two germline ends. Germline CDR1 and CDR2: SEHNR and FQNEAQ (reference sequence). The DNA for the CDR3 is TGTGCCAGCAGCTTCCCTGATAGCAATCAGCCCCAGCATTTT. Translation: CASSFPDSNQPQHF. Combining the CDR3 with reference TRBV7-9 and TRBJ1-5 gives the whole variable domain DTGVSQNPRHKITKRGQNVTFRCDPISEHNRLYWYRQTLGQGPEFLTYFQNEAQLEKSRLLSDRFSAERPKGSFSTLEIQRTEQGDSAMYLCASSFPDSNQPQHFGDGTRLSIL.

The V call is TRBV11-2, the J call TRBJ2-4; weak D call: TRBD2 (5 bases). This CDR3 is built from 15 residues. Germline V lookup: CDR1 SGHAT, CDR2 FQNNGV. Trimming stripped 1 base from V and 0 bases from J, with 7 bases between. The CDR3: CASSLGTQAKNIQYF. The CDR3 DNA is TGTGCCAGCAGCTTAGGGACTCAAGCCAAAAACATTCAGTACTTC. Full variable domain (rest looked up from reference TRBV11-2 and TRBJ2-4): EAGVAQSPRYKIIEKRQSVAFWCNPISGHATLYWYQQILGQGPKLLIQFQNNGVVDDSQLPKDRFSAERLKGVDSTLKIQPAKLEDSAVYLCASSLGTQAKNIQYFGAGTRLSVL.